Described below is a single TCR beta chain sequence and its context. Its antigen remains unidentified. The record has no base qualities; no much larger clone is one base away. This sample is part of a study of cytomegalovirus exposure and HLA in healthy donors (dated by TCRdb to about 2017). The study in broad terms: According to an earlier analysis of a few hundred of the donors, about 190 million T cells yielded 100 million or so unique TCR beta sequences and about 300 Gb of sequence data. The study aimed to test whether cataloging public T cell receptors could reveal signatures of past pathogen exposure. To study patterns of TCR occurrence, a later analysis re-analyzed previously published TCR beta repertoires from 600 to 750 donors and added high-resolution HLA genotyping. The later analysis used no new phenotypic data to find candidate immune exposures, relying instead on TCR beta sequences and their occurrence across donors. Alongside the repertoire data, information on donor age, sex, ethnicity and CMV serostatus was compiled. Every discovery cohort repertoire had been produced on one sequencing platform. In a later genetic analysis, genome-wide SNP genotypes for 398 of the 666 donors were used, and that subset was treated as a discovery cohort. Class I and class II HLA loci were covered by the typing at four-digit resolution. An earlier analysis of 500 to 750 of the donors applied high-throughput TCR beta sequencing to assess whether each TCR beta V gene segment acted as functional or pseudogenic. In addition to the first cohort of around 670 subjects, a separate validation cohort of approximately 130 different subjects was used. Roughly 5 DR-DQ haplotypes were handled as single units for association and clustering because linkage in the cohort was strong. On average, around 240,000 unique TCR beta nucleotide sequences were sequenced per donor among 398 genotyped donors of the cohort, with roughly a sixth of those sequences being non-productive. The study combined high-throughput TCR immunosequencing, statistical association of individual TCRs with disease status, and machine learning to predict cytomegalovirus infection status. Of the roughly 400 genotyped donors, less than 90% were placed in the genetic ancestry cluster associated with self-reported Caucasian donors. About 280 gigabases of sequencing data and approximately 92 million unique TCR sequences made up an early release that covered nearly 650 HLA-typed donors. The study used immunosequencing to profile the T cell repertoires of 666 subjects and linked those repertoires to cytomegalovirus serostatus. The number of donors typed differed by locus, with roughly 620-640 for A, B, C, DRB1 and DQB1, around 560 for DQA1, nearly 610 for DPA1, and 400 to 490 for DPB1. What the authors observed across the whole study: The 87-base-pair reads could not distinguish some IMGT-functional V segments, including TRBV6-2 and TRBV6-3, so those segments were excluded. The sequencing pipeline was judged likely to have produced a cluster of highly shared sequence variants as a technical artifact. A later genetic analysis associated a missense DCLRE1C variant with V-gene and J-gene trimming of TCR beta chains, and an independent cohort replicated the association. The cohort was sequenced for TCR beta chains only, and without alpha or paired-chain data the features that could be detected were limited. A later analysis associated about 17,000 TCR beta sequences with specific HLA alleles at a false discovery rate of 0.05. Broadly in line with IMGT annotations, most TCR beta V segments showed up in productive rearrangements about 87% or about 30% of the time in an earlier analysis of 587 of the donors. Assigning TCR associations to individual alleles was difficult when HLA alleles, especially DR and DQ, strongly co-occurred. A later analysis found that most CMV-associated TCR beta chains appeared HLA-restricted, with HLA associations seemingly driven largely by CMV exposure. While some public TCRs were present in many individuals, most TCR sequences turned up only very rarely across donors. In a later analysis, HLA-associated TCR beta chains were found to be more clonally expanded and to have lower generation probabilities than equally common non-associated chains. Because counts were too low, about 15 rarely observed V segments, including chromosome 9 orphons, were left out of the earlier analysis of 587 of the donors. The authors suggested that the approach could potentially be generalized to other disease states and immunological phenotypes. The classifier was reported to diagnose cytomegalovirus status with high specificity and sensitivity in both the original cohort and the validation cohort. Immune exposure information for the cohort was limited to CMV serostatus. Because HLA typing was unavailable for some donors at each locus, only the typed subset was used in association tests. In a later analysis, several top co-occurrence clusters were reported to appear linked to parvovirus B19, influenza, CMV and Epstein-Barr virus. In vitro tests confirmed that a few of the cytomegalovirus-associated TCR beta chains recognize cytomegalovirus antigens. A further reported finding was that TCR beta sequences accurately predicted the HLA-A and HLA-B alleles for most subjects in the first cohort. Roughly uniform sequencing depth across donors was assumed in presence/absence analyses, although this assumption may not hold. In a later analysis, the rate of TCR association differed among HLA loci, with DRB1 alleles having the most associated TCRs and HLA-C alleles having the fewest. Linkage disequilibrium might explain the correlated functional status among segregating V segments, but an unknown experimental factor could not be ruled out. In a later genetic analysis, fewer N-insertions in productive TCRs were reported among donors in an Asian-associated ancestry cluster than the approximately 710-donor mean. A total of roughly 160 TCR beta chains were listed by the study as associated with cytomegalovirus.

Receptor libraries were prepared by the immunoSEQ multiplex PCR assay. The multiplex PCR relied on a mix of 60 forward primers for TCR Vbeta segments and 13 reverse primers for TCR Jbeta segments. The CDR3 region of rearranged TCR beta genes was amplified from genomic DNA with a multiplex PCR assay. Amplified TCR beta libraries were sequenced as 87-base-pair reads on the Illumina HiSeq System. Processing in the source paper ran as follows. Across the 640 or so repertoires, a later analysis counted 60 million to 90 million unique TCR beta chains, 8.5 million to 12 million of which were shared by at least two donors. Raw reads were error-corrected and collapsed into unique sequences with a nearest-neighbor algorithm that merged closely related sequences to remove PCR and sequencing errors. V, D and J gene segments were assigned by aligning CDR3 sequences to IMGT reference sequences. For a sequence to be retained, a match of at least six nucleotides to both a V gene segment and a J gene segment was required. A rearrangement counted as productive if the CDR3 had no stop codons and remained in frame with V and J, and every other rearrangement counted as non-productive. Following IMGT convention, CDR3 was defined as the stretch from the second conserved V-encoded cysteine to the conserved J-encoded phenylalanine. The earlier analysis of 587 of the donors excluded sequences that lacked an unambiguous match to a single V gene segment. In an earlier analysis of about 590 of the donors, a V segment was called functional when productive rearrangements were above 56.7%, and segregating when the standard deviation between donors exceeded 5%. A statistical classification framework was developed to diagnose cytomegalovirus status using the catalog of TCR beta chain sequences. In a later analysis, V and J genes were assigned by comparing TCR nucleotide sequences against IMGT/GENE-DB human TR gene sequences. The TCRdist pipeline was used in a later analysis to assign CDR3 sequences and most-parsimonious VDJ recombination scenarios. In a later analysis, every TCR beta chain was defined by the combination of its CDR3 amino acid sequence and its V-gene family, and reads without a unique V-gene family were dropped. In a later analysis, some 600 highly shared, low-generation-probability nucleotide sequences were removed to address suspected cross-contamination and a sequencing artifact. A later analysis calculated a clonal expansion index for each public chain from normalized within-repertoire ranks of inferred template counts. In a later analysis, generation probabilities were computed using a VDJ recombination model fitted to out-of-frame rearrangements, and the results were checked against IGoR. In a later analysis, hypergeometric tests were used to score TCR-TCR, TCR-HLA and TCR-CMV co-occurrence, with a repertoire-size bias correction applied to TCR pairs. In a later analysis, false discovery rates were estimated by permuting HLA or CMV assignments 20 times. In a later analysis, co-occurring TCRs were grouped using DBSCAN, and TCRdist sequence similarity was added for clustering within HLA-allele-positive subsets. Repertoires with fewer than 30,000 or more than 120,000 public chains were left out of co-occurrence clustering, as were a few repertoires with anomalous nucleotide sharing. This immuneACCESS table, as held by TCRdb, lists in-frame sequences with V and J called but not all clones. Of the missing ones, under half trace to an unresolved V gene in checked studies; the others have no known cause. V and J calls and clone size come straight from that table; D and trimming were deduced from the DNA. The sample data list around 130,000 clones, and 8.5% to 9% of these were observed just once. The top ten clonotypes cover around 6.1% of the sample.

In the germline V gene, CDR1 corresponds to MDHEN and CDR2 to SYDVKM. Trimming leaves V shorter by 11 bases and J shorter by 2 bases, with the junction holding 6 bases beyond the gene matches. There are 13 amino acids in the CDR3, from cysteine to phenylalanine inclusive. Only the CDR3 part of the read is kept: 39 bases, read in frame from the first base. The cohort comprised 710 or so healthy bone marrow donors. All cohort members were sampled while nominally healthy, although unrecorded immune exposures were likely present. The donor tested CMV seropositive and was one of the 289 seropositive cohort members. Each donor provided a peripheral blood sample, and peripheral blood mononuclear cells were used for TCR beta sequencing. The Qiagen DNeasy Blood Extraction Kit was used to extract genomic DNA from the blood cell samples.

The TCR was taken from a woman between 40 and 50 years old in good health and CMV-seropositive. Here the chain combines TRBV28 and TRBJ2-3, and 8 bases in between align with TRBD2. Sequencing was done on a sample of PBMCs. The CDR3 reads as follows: CAAGGGNTDTQYF. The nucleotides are TGTGCCGCGGGGGGCGGCAACACAGATACGCAGTATTTT.